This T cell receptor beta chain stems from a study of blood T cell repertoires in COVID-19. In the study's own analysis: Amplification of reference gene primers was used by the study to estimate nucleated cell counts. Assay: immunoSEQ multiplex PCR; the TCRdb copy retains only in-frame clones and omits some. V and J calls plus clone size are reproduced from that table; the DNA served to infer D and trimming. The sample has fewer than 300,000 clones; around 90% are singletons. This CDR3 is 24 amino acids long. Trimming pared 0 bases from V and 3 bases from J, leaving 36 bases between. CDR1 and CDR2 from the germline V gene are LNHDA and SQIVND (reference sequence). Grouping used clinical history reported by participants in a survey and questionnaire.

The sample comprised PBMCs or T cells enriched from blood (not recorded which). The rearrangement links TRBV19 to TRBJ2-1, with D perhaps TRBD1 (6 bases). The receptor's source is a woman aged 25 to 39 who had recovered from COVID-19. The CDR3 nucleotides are TGTGCCAGTAGTATAGATTATGGGAGAGGAGGTAGGGCAGGGGCTGGGAGATTCTACAATGAGCAGTTCTTC. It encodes CASSIDYGRGGRAGAGRFYNEQFF.